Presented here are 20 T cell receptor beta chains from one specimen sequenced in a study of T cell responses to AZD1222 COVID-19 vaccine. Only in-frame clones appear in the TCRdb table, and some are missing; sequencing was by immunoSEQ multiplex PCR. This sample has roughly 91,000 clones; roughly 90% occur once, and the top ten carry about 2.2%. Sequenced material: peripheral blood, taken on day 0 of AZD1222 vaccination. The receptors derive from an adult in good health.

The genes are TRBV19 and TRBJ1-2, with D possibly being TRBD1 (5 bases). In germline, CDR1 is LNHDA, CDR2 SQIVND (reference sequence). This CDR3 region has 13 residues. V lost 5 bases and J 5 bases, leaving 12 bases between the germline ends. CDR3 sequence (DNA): TGTGCCAGTAGTGAGAGGGGCGGTTATGGCTACACCTTC. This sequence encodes CASSERGGYGYTF.

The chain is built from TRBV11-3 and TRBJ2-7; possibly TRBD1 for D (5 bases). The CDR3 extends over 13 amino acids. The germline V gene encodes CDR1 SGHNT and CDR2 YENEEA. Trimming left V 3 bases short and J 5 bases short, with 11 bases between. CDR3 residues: CASSFEGVNEQYF. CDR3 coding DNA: TGTGCCAGCAGCTTTGAAGGGGTAAACGAGCAGTACTTC.

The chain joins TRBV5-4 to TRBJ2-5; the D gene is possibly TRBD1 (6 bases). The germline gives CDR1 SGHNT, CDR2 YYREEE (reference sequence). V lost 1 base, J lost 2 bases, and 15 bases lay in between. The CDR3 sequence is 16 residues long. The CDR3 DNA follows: TGTGCCAGCAGCTTGAATTCCCAGGGGCCACAAGAGACCCAGTACTTC. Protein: CASSLNSQGPQETQYF.

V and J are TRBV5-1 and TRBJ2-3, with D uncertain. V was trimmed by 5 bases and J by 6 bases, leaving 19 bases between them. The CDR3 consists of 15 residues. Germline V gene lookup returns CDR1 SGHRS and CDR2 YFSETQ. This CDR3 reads CASRVSPQVSDTQYF. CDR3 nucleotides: TGCGCCAGCAGGGTTTCCCCTCAGGTTTCTGATACGCAGTATTTT.

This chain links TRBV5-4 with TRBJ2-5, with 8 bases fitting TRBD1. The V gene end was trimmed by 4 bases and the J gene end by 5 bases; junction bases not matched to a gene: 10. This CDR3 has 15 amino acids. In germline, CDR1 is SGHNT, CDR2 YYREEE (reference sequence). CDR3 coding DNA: TGTGCCAGCAGCCCGGAGGGCAGGGGGCAGGAGACCCAGTACTTC. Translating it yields CASSPEGRGQETQYF. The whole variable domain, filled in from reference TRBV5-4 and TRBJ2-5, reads ETGVTQSPTHLIKTRGQQVTLRCSSQSGHNTVSWYQQALGQGPQFIFQYYREEENGRGNFPPRFSGLQFPNYSSELNVNALELDDSALYLCASSPEGRGQETQYFGPGTRLLVL.

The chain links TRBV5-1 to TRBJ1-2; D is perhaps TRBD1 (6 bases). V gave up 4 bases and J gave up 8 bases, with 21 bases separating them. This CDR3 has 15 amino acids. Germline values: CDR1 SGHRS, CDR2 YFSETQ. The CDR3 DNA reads TGCGCCAGCAGCCTCCGGACAGACGGGAAGGGGGGCTACACCTTC. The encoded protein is CASSLRTDGKGGYTF.

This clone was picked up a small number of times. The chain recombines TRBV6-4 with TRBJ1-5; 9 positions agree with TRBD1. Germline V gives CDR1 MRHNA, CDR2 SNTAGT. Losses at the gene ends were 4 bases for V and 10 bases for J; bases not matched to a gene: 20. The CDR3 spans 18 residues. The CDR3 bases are TGTGCCAGCAGTGGCGGACGCCGGGACAGGGTTCTGCAAGGACCCCAGCATTTT. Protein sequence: CASSGGRRDRVLQGPQHF.

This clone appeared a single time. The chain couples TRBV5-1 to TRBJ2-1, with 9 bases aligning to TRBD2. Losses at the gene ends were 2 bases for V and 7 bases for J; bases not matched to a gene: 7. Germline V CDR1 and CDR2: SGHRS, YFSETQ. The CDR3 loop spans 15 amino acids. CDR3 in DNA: TGCGCCAGCAGCTTATTAGCGGGGGTCCCAAATGAGCAGTTCTTC. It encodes CASSLLAGVPNEQFF.

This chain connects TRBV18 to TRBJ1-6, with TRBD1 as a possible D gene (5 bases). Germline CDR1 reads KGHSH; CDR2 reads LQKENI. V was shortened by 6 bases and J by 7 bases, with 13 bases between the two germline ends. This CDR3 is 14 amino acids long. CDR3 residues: CASSQQDTNSPLHF. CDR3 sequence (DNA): TGTGCCAGCTCCCAACAGGATACGAATTCACCCCTCCACTTT.

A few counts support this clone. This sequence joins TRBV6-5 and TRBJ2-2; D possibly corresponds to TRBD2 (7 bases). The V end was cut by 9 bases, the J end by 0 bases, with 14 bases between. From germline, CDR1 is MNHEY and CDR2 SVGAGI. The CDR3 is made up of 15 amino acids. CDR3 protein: CASSRGGTNTGELFF. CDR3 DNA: TGTGCCAGTAGTAGGGGGGGAACGAACACCGGGGAGCTGTTTTTT.

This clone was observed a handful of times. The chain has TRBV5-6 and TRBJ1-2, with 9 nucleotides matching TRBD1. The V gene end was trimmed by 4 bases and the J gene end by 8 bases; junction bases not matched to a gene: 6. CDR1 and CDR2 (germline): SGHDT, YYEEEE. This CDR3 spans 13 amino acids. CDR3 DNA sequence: TGTGCCAGCAGCGGGACAGGGCCGGGGGGCTACACCTTC. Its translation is CASSGTGPGGYTF.

The CDR3: CASSFRESGANVLTF. The CDR3, as DNA: TGCGCCAGCAGCTTCAGGGAGTCTGGGGCCAACGTCCTGACTTTC. The V gene is TRBV5-1, the J gene TRBJ2-6; D is perhaps TRBD1 or TRBD2 (5 bases each). V dropped 2 bases and J dropped 1 base, with 7 bases sitting between them. Germline CDR1 and CDR2: SGHRS and YFSETQ. CDR3 size: 15 residues.

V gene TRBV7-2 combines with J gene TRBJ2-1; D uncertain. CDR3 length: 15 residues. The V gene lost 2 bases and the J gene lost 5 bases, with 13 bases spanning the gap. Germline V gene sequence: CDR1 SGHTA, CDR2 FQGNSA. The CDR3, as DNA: TGTGCCAGCAGCTTACCCCCCCCAGCTAACAATGAGCAGTTCTTC. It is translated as CASSLPPPANNEQFF.

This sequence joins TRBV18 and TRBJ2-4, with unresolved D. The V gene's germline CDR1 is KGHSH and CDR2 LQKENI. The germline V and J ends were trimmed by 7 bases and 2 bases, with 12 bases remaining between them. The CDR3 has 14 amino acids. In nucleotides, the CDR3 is TGTGCCAGCTTCGAGACGCCTACCAAAAACATTCAGTACTTC. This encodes CASFETPTKNIQYF.

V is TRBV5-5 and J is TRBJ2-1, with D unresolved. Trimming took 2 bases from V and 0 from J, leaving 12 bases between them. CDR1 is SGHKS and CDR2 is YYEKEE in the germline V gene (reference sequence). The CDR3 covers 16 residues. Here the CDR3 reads CASSFSPGSSYNEQFF. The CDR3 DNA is TGTGCCAGCAGCTTTTCTCCCGGCAGCTCCTACAATGAGCAGTTCTTC.

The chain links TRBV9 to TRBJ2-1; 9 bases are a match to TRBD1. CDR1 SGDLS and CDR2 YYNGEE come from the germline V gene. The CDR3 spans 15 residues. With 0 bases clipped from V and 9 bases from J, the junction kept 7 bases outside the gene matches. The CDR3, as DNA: TGTGCCAGCAGCGTAGCGGGACAGGGTATAAGTGAGCAGTTCTTC. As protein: CASSVAGQGISEQFF.

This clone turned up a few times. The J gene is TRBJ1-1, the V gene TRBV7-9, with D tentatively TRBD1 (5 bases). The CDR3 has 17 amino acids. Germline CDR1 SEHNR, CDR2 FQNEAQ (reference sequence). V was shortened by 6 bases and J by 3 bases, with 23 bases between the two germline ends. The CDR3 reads CASRARTSGKRDTEAFF. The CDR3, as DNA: TGTGCCAGCAGGGCAAGGACAAGCGGGAAAAGGGACACTGAAGCTTTCTTT.

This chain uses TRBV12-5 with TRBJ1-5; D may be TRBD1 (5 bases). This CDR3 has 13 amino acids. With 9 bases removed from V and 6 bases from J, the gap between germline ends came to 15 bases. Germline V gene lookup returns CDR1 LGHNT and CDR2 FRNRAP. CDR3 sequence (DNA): TGTGCTAGCGGCCCGACAGAGCGTCAGCCCCAGCATTTT. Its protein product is CASGPTERQPQHF.

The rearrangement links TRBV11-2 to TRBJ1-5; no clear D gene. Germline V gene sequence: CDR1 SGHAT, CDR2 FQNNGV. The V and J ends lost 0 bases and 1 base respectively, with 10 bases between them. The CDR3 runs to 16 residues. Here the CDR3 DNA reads TGTGCCAGCAGCTTAGATCCGGCAGCGAGCAATCAGCCCCAGCATTTT. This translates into CASSLDPAASNQPQHF.

The CDR3 DNA is TGTGCCAGCTCACCCGGACGGGACCGTCCATCCCAGTTCTTC. This gives the protein CASSPGRDRPSQFF. The chain combines TRBV18 with TRBJ2-1; D might be TRBD1 or TRBD2, each matching 5 bases. CDR3 size: 14 residues. Germline CDR1 is KGHSH and CDR2 is LQKENI. The V end was cut by 3 bases, the J end by 13 bases, with 19 bases between.